This T cell receptor beta chain was documented in a study of Graves' ophthalmopathy and Graves' hyperthyroidism. Trimming removed 5 bases from V and 0 bases from J, with 20 bases in between. The CDR3 sequence is 18 residues long. Per the germline V gene, CDR1 is MNHEY and CDR2 is SMNVEV (reference sequence). Ages of hyperthyroidism patients ran from 18 to 65, and their diagnoses were new, under 2 months' duration. CDR3 regions of TCR beta were amplified from RNA transcripts. First-round RT-PCR employed HTBI primers, with a second-round multiplex PCR after it. TCRdb re-called the multiplex PCR reads through MiXCR, storing one row per CDR3 protein. The sample contains 500,000 to 700,000 distinct CDR3 sequences, approximately 37% of which appear only once.

The TCR originated in an adult man with Graves' hyperthyroidism. The rearrangement links TRBV27 to TRBJ1-5; D might be TRBD1 (5 bases). Sequencing was performed on peripheral blood or thyroid tissue (not recorded which). The DNA for the CDR3 is TGTGCCAGCAGTCATTATGGGGCGACAGTGAATAGCAATCAGCCCCAGCATTTT. It translates to CASSHYGATVNSNQPQHF.